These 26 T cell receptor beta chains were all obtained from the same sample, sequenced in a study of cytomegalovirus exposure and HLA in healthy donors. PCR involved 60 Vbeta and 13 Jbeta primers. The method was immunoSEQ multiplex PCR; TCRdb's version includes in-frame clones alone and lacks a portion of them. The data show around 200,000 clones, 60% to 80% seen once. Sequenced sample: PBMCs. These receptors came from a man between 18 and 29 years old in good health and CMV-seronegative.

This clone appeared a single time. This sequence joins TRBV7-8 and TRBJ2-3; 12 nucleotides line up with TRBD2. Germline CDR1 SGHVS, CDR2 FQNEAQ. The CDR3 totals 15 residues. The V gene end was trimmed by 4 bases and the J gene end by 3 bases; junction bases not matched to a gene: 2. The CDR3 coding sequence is TGTGCCAGCAGCTCAGGACTAGCGGGGACAGATACGCAGTATTTT. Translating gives CASSSGLAGTDTQYF.

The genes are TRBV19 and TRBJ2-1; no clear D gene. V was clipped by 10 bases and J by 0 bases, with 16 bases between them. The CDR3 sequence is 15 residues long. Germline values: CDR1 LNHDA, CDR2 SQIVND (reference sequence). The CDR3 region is CATTFAHSSYNEQFF. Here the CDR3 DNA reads TGTGCCACTACTTTCGCCCACAGCTCCTACAATGAGCAGTTCTTC. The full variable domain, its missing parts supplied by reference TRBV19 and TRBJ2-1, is DGGITQSPKYLFRKEGQNVTLSCEQNLNHDAMYWYRQDPGQGLRLIYYSQIVNDFQKGDIAEGYSVSREKKESFPLTVTSAQKNPTAFYLCATTFAHSSYNEQFFGPGTRLTVL.

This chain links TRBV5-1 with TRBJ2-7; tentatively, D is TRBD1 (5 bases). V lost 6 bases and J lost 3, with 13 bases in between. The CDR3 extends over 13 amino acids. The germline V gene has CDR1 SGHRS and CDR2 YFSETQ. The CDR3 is CASKQGSGYEQYF. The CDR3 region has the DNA TGCGCCAGCAAGCAGGGATCGGGCTACGAGCAGTACTTC.

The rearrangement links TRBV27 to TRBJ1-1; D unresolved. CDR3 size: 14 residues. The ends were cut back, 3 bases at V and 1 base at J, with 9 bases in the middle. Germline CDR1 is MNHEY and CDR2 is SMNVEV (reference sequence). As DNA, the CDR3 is TGTGCCAGCAGTTTGGGCAGGTGGAACACTGAAGCTTTCTTT. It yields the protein CASSLGRWNTEAFF.

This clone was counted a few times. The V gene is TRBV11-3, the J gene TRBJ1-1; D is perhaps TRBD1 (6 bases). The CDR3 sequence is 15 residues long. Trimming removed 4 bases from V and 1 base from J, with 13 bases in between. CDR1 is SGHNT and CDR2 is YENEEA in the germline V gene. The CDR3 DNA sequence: TGTGCCAGCAGCTGGCTTGGACAGTCGAACACTGAAGCTTTCTTT. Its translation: CASSWLGQSNTEAFF.

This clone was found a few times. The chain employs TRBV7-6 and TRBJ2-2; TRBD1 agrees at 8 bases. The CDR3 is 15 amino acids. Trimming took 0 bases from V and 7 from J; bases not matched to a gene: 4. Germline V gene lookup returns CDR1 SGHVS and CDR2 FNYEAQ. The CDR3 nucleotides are TGTGCCAGCAGCTTAGCGTGGACAGGGAACGGGGAGCTGTTTTTT. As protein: CASSLAWTGNGELFF. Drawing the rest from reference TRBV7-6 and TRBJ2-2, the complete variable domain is GAGVSQSPRYKVTKRGQDVALRCDPISGHVSLYWYRQALGQGPEFLTYFNYEAQQDKSGLPNDRFSAERPEGSISTLTIQRTEQRDSAMYRCASSLAWTGNGELFFGEGSRLTVL.

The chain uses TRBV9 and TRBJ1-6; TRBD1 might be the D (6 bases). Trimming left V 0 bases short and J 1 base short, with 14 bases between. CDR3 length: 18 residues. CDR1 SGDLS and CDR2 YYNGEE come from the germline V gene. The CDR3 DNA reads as TGTGCCAGCAGCGTAGTCCCTTCAGGGGTGTCCTATAATTCACCCCTCCACTTT. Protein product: CASSVVPSGVSYNSPLHF.

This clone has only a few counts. The CDR3 DNA sequence: TGTGCCAGCAGCCGGACCGGGACTAGCGGGAGAAATACAGATACGCAGTATTTT. It encodes CASSRTGTSGRNTDTQYF. This rearrangement joins TRBV7-9 to TRBJ2-3; 14 nucleotides align to TRBD2. J lost 3 bases, V lost 5 bases, and 10 bases had no gene match. The CDR3 sequence is 18 residues long. CDR1 and CDR2 (germline): SEHNR, FQNEAQ (reference sequence).

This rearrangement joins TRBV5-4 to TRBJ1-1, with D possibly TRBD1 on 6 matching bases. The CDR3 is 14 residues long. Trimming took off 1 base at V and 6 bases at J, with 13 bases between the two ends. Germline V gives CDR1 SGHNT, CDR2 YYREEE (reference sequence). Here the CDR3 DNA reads TGTGCCAGCAGCTTGATACAGGGAGAGGCTGAAGCTTTCTTT. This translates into CASSLIQGEAEAFF.

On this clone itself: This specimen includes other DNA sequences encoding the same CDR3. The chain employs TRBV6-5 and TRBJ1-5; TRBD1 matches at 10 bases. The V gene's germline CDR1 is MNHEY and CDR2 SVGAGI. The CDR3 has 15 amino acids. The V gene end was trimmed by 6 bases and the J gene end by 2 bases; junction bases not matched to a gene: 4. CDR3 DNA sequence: TGTGCCAGCAGATCCGGGACAGGGGGCAATCAGCCCCAGCATTTT. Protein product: CASRSGTGGNQPQHF.

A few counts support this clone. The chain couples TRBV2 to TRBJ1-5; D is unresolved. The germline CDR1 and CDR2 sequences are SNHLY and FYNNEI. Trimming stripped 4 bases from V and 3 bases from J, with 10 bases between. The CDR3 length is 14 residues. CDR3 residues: CASSVGGNNQPQHF. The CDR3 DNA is TGTGCCAGCAGTGTAGGCGGGAACAATCAGCCCCAGCATTTT.

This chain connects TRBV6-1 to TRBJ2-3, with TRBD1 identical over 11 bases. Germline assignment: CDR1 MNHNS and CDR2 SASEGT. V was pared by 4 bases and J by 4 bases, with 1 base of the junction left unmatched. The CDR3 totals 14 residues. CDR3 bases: TGTGCCAGCAGTGGGACAGGGGGCGCAGATACGCAGTATTTT. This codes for CASSGTGGADTQYF.

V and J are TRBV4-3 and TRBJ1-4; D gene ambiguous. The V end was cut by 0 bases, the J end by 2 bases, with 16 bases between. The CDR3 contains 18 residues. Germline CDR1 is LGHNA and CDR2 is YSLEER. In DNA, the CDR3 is TGCGCCAGCAGCCAAGACTATAATGGGCAGGTGACTAATGAAAAACTGTTTTTT. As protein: CASSQDYNGQVTNEKLFF.

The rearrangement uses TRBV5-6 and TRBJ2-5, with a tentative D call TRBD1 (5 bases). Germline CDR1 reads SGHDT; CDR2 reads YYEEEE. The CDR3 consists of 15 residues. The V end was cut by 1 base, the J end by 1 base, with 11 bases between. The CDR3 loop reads CASSLSLQGQETQYF. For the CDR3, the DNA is TGTGCCAGCAGCTTGAGTCTTCAGGGCCAAGAGACCCAGTACTTC.

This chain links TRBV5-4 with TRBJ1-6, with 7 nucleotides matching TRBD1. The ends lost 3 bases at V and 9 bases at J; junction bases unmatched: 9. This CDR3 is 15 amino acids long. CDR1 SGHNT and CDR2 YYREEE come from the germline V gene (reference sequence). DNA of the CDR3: TGTGCCAGCAGCTGGGGACAGAAAGGAGTTTCACCCCTCCACTTT. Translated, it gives CASSWGQKGVSPLHF.

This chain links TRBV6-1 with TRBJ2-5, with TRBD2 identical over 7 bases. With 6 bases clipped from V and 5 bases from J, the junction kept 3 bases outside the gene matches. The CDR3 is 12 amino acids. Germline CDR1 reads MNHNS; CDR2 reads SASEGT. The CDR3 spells CASRGGGETQYF. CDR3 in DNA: TGTGCCAGCAGGGGGGGAGGGGAGACCCAGTACTTC.

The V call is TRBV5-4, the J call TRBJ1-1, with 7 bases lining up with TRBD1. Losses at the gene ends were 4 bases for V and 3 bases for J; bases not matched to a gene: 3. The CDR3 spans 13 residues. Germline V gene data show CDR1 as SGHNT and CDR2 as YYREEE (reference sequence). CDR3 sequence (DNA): TGTGCCAGCAGCACAGGGGTGGACACTGAAGCTTTCTTT. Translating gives CASSTGVDTEAFF.

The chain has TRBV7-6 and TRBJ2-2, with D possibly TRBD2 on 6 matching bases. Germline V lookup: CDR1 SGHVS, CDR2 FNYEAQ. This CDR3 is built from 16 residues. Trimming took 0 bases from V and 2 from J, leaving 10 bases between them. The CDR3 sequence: CASSLAEGFNTGELFF. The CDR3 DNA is TGTGCCAGCAGCTTAGCGGAGGGATTTAACACCGGGGAGCTGTTTTTT.

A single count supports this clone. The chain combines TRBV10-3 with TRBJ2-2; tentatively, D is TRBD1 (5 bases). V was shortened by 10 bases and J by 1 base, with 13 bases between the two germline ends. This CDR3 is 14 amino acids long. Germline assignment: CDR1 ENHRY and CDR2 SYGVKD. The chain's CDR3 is CATSGAGNTGELFF. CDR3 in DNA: TGTGCCACCTCTGGGGCAGGGAACACCGGGGAGCTGTTTTTT.

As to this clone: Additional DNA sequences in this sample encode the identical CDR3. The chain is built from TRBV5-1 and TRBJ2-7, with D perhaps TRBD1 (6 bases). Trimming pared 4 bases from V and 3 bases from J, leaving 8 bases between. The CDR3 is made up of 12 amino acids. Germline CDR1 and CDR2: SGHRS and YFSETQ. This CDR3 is CASSPQGYEQYF. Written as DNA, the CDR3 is TGCGCCAGCAGCCCACAGGGCTACGAGCAGTACTTC.

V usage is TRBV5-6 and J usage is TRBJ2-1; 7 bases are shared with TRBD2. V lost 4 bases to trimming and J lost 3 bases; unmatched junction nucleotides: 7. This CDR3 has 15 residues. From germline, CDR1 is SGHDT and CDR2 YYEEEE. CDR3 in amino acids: CASSGGGLDYNEQFF. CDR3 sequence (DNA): TGTGCCAGCAGCGGGGGGGGTCTCGACTACAATGAGCAGTTCTTC.

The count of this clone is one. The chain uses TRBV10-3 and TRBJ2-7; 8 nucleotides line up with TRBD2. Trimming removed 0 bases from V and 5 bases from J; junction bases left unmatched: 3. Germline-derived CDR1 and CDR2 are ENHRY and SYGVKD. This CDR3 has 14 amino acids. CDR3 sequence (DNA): TGTGCCATCAGTGAGTCCAGCGGGAGCCACGAGCAGTACTTC. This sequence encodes CAISESSGSHEQYF.

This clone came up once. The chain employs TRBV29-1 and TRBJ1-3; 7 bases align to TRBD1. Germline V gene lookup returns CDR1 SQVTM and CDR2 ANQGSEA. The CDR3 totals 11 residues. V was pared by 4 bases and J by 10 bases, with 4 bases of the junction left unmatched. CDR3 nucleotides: TGCAGCGTTGGGGACAGCAGGACCATATATTTT. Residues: CSVGDSRTIYF.

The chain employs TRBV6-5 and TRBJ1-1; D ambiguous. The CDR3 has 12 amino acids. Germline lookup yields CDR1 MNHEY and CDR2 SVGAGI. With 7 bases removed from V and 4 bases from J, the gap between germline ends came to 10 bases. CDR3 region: CASTVPGTEAFF. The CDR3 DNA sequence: TGTGCCAGCACCGTACCGGGCACTGAAGCTTTCTTT.

The CDR3 DNA reads TGTGCCAGCAGCTTGGGTGAAACAGGCTTTTTATCCTACGAGCAGTACTTC. Protein product: CASSLGETGFLSYEQYF. The chain links TRBV5-6 to TRBJ2-7; maybe TRBD1 (5 bases). The V gene lost 0 bases and the J gene lost 1 base, with 17 bases spanning the gap. Germline V CDR1 and CDR2: SGHDT, YYEEEE. CDR3 size: 17 residues.

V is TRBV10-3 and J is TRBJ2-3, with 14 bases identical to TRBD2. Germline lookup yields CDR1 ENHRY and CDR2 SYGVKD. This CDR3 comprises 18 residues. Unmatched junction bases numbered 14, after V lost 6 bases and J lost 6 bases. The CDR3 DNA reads TGTGCCATCAGGACCTCCGGGACTAGCGGGGGCGGTTGGGATACGCAGTATTTT. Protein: CAIRTSGTSGGGWDTQYF.